The 32 T cell receptor beta chains given below trace back to one sample, sequenced in a study of shared clonotypes between healthy human individuals. Data came from immunoSEQ multiplex PCR; TCRdb stores just in-frame clones and leaves some out. Among fewer than 650,000 clones listed, around 78% were seen once. What was sequenced was PBMCs. The receptors shown here come from a woman aged 35 to 49 in good health. Some clones in this sample may be carry-over from other donors' samples.

The chain links TRBV4-3 to TRBJ2-5; 8 bases line up with TRBD1. CDR3 length equals 16 residues. V gave up 1 base and J gave up 5 bases; unmatched junction bases: 9. The germline V gene has CDR1 LGHNA and CDR2 YSLEER. This CDR3 reads CASSQGIGDRGETQYF. CDR3 nucleotide sequence: TGCGCCAGCAGCCAAGGGATCGGTGACAGGGGCGAGACCCAGTACTTC.

This sequence joins TRBV2 and TRBJ1-3; perhaps TRBD1 as D (6 bases). CDR1 and CDR2 from the germline V gene are SNHLY and FYNNEI. This CDR3 contains 14 residues. Trimming pared 4 bases from V and 3 bases from J, leaving 10 bases between. The CDR3 loop reads CASSVGAGGNTIYF. The DNA for the CDR3 is TGTGCCAGCAGTGTGGGGGCCGGTGGAAACACCATATATTTT.

J is TRBJ2-2 and V is TRBV7-3; D is uncertain. Looked up from germline, CDR1 is SGHTA and CDR2 is FQGTGA. This CDR3 is built from 16 residues. V gave up 5 bases and J gave up 0 bases, with 13 bases separating them. The CDR3 region is CASSPPLGTNTGELFF. The CDR3 coding sequence is TGTGCCAGCAGCCCTCCGTTGGGGACGAACACCGGGGAGCTGTTTTTT.

The rearrangement uses TRBV5-6 and TRBJ2-1; the D gene could be TRBD1 or TRBD2 (5 bases each). Trimming cost V 3 bases and J 8 bases, with 18 bases left between them. Germline CDR1 reads SGHDT; CDR2 reads YYEEEE. The CDR3 contains 15 residues. The CDR3 DNA sequence: TGTGCCAGCAGCTGGACCGGGGCTGAAATCGATGAGCAGTTCTTC. Its translation is CASSWTGAEIDEQFF.

The chain has TRBV7-2 and TRBJ2-1; D may be TRBD2 (5 bases). CDR1 is SGHTA, CDR2 FQGNSA, per germline. This CDR3 has 14 residues. Trimming stripped 4 bases from V and 10 bases from J, with 17 bases between. The chain's CDR3 is CASSSPPGGGEQFF. The CDR3 nucleotides read TGTGCCAGCAGCTCCCCCCCAGGAGGAGGCGAGCAGTTCTTC.

This chain uses TRBV28 with TRBJ1-2; D is undetermined. Germline CDR1 is MDHEN and CDR2 is SYDVKM. The CDR3 loop spans 16 amino acids. V was pared by 7 bases and J by 7 bases, with 25 bases between. This chain's CDR3 is CASTNQPGGRVGGYTF. The DNA of the CDR3 is TGTGCCAGCACCAACCAACCCGGCGGGAGGGTGGGTGGCTACACCTTC.

A word on this clone: Only one base separates this from a far larger clonotype, so it likely reflects a read error. Other DNA sequences in this sample translate to the same CDR3. The chain has TRBV29-1 and TRBJ2-1; TRBD2 agrees at 7 bases. This CDR3 has 15 residues. The V gene's germline CDR1 is SQVTM and CDR2 ANQGSEA. The CDR3 DNA sequence: TGCAGTGGCCGTGGTAGGGGACTAACCTACAATGAGCAGTTCTTC. Encoded protein: CSGRGRGLTYNEQFF.

The gene calls are TRBV27 and TRBJ2-2, with a tentative D call TRBD2 (6 bases). Trimming shortened V by 0 bases and J by 14 bases, and 16 bases separated the two germline ends. Germline CDR1 and CDR2: MNHEY and SMNVEV (reference sequence). This CDR3 spans 14 amino acids. This CDR3 reads CASSLSFGGAELFF. The CDR3 DNA follows: TGTGCCAGCAGTTTATCCTTTGGCGGGGCCGAACTGTTTTTT.

The table lists this clone with a count of one. This rearrangement joins TRBV11-1 to TRBJ2-1; 9 bases are a match to TRBD2. The CDR3 totals 14 residues. CDR1 is SGHAT and CDR2 is FQDESV in the germline V gene (reference sequence). Trimming took 6 bases from V and 7 from J; bases not matched to a gene: 7. The DNA for the CDR3 is TGTGCCAGCAGTCCGGGACTAGCCGTGAATGAGCAGTTCTTC. Translation: CASSPGLAVNEQFF.

The rearrangement uses TRBV11-2 and TRBJ2-3; perhaps TRBD1 as D (6 bases). The CDR3 has 18 residues. Germline V gives CDR1 SGHAT, CDR2 FQNNGV. Trimming shortened V by 3 bases and J by 2 bases, and 21 bases separated the two germline ends. CDR3 sequence reads: CASSLTGTMTLVTDTQYF. Written as DNA, the CDR3 is TGTGCCAGCAGCTTGACCGGGACAATGACCTTAGTCACAGATACGCAGTATTTT.

The chain carries TRBV6-4 and TRBJ2-3; D is undetermined. Trimming removed 2 bases from V and 7 bases from J, with 10 bases in between. The germline gives CDR1 MRHNA, CDR2 SNTAGT. CDR3 length: 13 amino acids. CDR3 coding DNA: TGTGCCAGCAGTGACGGGGTAGCCTATACGCAGTATTTT. This sequence encodes CASSDGVAYTQYF.

The genes are TRBV30 and TRBJ1-2; possible D gene TRBD1, 5 bases. Germline V gene sequence: CDR1 GTSNPN, CDR2 SVGIG (reference sequence). The CDR3 has 13 amino acids. Trimming removed 1 base at V and 8 bases at J, with 14 bases between. CDR3 in amino acids: CAWSDRPEGGYTF. The CDR3 DNA is TGTGCCTGGAGTGACAGGCCCGAGGGGGGCTACACCTTC.

The rearrangement links TRBV18 to TRBJ1-5, with 12 positions matching TRBD1. The V gene's germline CDR1 is KGHSH and CDR2 LQKENI. After removal of 0 bases from V and 7 bases from J, the junction contained 4 bases not matched to a gene. The CDR3 length is 16 residues. CDR3 region: CASSPPGTGGGQPQHF. CDR3 nucleotides: TGTGCCAGCTCACCACCAGGGACAGGGGGCGGCCAGCCCCAGCATTTT.

The table lists this clone with a few counts. The gene calls are TRBV15 and TRBJ2-1, with a tentative D call TRBD2 (6 bases). V lost 8 bases to trimming and J lost 8 bases, with 19 bases between them. Looked up from germline, CDR1 is LNHNV and CDR2 is YYDKDF (reference sequence). The CDR3 spans 14 residues. This chain's CDR3 is CATASGLAPHEQFF. CDR3 DNA sequence: TGTGCCACCGCTTCGGGACTTGCCCCGCATGAGCAGTTCTTC.

The J gene is TRBJ2-7, the V gene TRBV29-1; weak D call: TRBD2 (6 bases). Trimming stripped 2 bases from V and 1 base from J, with 9 bases between. Germline lookup yields CDR1 SQVTM and CDR2 ANQGSEA. The CDR3 runs 13 residues. CDR3 sequence: CSVETGLSYEQYF. CDR3 in DNA: TGCAGCGTTGAAACCGGACTATCCTACGAGCAGTACTTC.

CDR3 sequence: CASTQGPSYEQYF. The DNA for the CDR3 is TGTGCCAGCACCCAGGGTCCCTCCTACGAGCAGTACTTC. The chain is built from TRBV28 and TRBJ2-7; TRBD1 might be the D (5 bases). The CDR3 spans 13 residues. From germline, CDR1 is MDHEN and CDR2 SYDVKM. Trimming took off 7 bases at V and 0 bases at J, with 10 bases between the two ends.

The chain combines TRBV28 with TRBJ2-2; 13 bases map to TRBD2. The CDR3 runs to 21 residues. Germline V gives CDR1 MDHEN, CDR2 SYDVKM. J was trimmed by 0 bases and V by 3 bases; bases with no gene match: 13. CDR3 bases: TGTGCCAGCAGTTTTCCCTCACCCCTAGGACTAGCGGGAGCGAACACCGGGGAGCTGTTTTTT. As protein: CASSFPSPLGLAGANTGELFF.

This clone has a count of ten or more. This rearrangement joins TRBV2 to TRBJ2-3; maybe TRBD1 (5 bases). Germline loops: CDR1 SNHLY, CDR2 FYNNEI. CDR3 length equals 15 residues. Trimming stripped 5 bases from V and 1 base from J, with 13 bases between. CDR3 residues: CASSRPKGGTDTQYF. CDR3 in DNA: TGTGCCAGCAGTCGCCCGAAAGGGGGCACAGATACGCAGTATTTT.

Points on this clone: The sample has other DNA sequences that encode this CDR3 too. The V and J genes are TRBV7-2 and TRBJ2-7, with 7 nucleotides matching TRBD2. CDR1 and CDR2 from the germline V gene are SGHTA and FQGNSA. J was trimmed by 3 bases and V by 1 base; bases with no gene match: 3. CDR3 length: 14 amino acids. The chain's CDR3 is CASSLGGRSYEQYF. The CDR3 coding sequence is TGTGCCAGCAGCTTAGGCGGGAGAAGCTACGAGCAGTACTTC.

The CDR3 here is CASSTAGTQYF. CDR3 sequence (DNA): TGTGCCAGCAGTACCGCCGGTACGCAGTATTTT. This rearrangement joins TRBV28 to TRBJ2-3; D ambiguous. The CDR3 contains 11 residues. The ends were cut back, 5 bases at V and 8 bases at J, with 8 bases in the middle. Per germline, CDR1 MDHEN and CDR2 SYDVKM.

CDR3 bases: TGTGCCACCGGCAGACAGGACTCCTACGAGCAGTACTTC. Translating gives CATGRQDSYEQYF. This chain joins TRBV10-3 and TRBJ2-7, with TRBD1 as a possible D gene (6 bases). V was clipped by 10 bases and J by 0 bases, with 13 bases between them. CDR3 length: 13 amino acids. CDR1 ENHRY and CDR2 SYGVKD come from the germline V gene.

The gene calls are TRBV10-2 and TRBJ1-2; 9 nucleotides agree with TRBD1. Losses at the gene ends were 8 bases for V and 6 bases for J; bases not matched to a gene: 13. Germline CDR1 WSHSY, CDR2 SAAADI. The CDR3 contains 15 residues. CDR3 loop: CASRSSGTGHHGYTF. The CDR3 nucleotides are TGCGCCAGCCGATCTTCCGGGACAGGGCATCATGGCTACACCTTC.

The gene calls are TRBV6-5 and TRBJ2-2, with TRBD1 identical over 8 bases. Germline CDR1 is MNHEY and CDR2 is SVGAGI. The CDR3 is made up of 13 amino acids. Trimming at V came to 9 bases and at J to 1 base, leaving 1 base not matched to a gene. CDR3 protein: CASGQGNTGELFF. The CDR3 DNA sequence: TGTGCCAGTGGACAGGGGAACACCGGGGAGCTGTTTTTT.

This clone was observed once. The chain carries TRBV7-2 and TRBJ2-3; 16 bases match TRBD2. The CDR3 runs to 16 residues. Unmatched junction bases numbered 2, after V lost 5 bases and J lost 3 bases. The germline CDR1 and CDR2 sequences are SGHTA and FQGNSA. CDR3 loop: CASSEGLAGGTDTQYF. In DNA, the CDR3 is TGTGCCAGCAGCGAGGGACTAGCGGGAGGGACAGATACGCAGTATTTT.

This chain uses TRBV5-1 with TRBJ2-1, with 16 bases that match TRBD2. Germline trimming cut 4 bases from V and 10 bases from J; bases unmatched to any gene: 23. From germline, CDR1 is SGHRS and CDR2 YFSETQ. The CDR3 has 21 residues. The chain's CDR3 is CASSRRVSSGTSGRAMGEQFF. The CDR3 DNA sequence: TGCGCCAGCAGCCGAAGGGTCTCTTCCGGGACTAGCGGGAGGGCCATGGGGGAGCAGTTCTTC.

V usage is TRBV28 and J usage is TRBJ2-2; 10 bases match TRBD2. With V trimmed by 5 bases and J by 5 bases, 2 bases remained unmatched. Per germline, CDR1 MDHEN and CDR2 SYDVKM. There are 14 residues in the CDR3. The CDR3, as DNA: TGTGCCAGCAGTCCACTAGCGGGAACCGGGGAGCTGTTTTTT. This codes for CASSPLAGTGELFF.

Only a few counts were recorded for this clone. V gene TRBV4-2 combines with J gene TRBJ2-3, with 7 bases lining up with TRBD2. The CDR3 runs 13 residues. Germline assignment: CDR1 LGHNA and CDR2 YNFKEQ. V shed 2 bases and J 5 bases; nucleotides not matched to a gene: 1. CDR3 region: CASSQPSGDTQYF. CDR3 nucleotides: TGTGCCAGCAGCCAACCTAGCGGAGATACGCAGTATTTT.

The chain uses TRBV6-5 and TRBJ2-3, with a weak D call TRBD2 (5 bases). V lost 2 bases and J 2 bases, leaving 8 bases between the germline ends. There are 14 residues in the CDR3. The germline CDR1 and CDR2 sequences are MNHEY and SVGAGI. The CDR3 sequence is CASSYLAPTDTQYF. The CDR3 region has the DNA TGTGCCAGCAGTTACCTAGCCCCCACAGATACGCAGTATTTT.

The CDR3 loop is CASSEVRTGELFF. The CDR3 DNA follows: TGCGCCAGCAGTGAAGTTAGAACCGGGGAGCTGTTTTTT. This chain links TRBV10-1 with TRBJ2-2, with D unresolved. This CDR3 is 13 amino acids long. V lost 3 bases and J lost 5, with 7 bases in between. Germline V gene lookup returns CDR1 WNHNN and CDR2 SYGVQD (reference sequence).

With respect to this clone: At the DNA level, this CDR3 is encoded by other sequences in the same sample as well. J is TRBJ2-1 and V is TRBV9; TRBD1 is a possible D gene (6 bases). Germline CDR1 and CDR2: SGDLS and YYNGEE. The V end was cut by 0 bases, the J end by 6 bases, with 7 bases between. This CDR3 region has 13 residues. CDR3 loop: CASSVAGANEQFF. DNA for the CDR3: TGTGCCAGCAGCGTAGCAGGGGCCAATGAGCAGTTCTTC.

The chain uses TRBV6-1 and TRBJ2-5; no definite D call. V lost 4 bases and J lost 0, with 12 bases in between. This CDR3 comprises 15 residues. Germline CDR1 MNHNS, CDR2 SASEGT. The CDR3 loop is CASSVDLWDQETQYF. CDR3 sequence (DNA): TGTGCCAGCAGTGTAGACCTATGGGACCAAGAGACCCAGTACTTC.

This clone was seen more than once but under ten times. The CDR3 region has the DNA TGTGCCAGCAGCGTAAGTTGGGGGTCCCAAGAGACCCAGTACTTC. Translated, it gives CASSVSWGSQETQYF. The chain links TRBV9 to TRBJ2-5, with D possibly called TRBD1 or TRBD2 (5 bases each). CDR1 and CDR2 (germline): SGDLS, YYNGEE. The CDR3 consists of 15 residues. V lost 1 base and J lost 1, with 11 bases in between.